A selection of T cell receptor beta chains follows, all from one sample in a study of monozygotic twins with inflammatory bowel disease. TCRdb re-analyzed the 5' RACE reads; it lists each CDR3 protein once, without DNA. Here the sample table reports 150,000 to 200,000 distinct CDR3 sequences. The source material was blood. Receptors were obtained from a human donor with ulcerative colitis or Crohn's disease, or a healthy co-twin of an affected twin (not recorded which). Each CDR3 is given with its conserved first and last residue. Each record gives: J gene, V gene, CDR3 protein.

j_gene: TRBJ1-3; v_gene: TRBV7-6; CDR3aa: CASSPNRGGPGNTIYF
j_gene: TRBJ2-3; v_gene: TRBV6-1; CDR3aa: CASSRLGGGSTDTQYF
j_gene: TRBJ1-4; v_gene: TRBV7-2; CDR3aa: CASSLGVGGWIGEKLFF
j_gene: TRBJ2-3; v_gene: TRBV6-6; CDR3aa: CASSYTGSTDTQYF
j_gene: TRBJ2-3; v_gene: TRBV5-6; CDR3aa: CASSLGLAGPTPTDTQYF
j_gene: TRBJ2-1; v_gene: TRBV7-7; CDR3aa: CANSLEQGREQFF
j_gene: TRBJ2-1; v_gene: TRBV7-6; CDR3aa: CASSLGLGQGINEQFF
j_gene: TRBJ1-5; v_gene: TRBV20-1; CDR3aa: CSARGGYDGNQPQHF
j_gene: TRBJ2-3; v_gene: TRBV10-3; CDR3aa: CAIEPAGSTDTQYF
j_gene: TRBJ1-5; v_gene: TRBV12-3/TRBV12-4; CDR3aa: CASSLGPPDSNQPQHF
j_gene: TRBJ2-4; v_gene: TRBV11-2; CDR3aa: CASSSDRVGNMQYF
j_gene: TRBJ2-1; v_gene: TRBV29-1; CDR3aa: CSVDGGLGVYEQFF
j_gene: TRBJ1-5; v_gene: TRBV6-1; CDR3aa: CASNEDRASNQPQHF
j_gene: TRBJ1-2; v_gene: TRBV18; CDR3aa: CASSPNRVNYGYTF
j_gene: TRBJ2-1; v_gene: TRBV5-6; CDR3aa: CASSFGPGWYYNEQFF
j_gene: TRBJ1-3; v_gene: TRBV9; CDR3aa: CASSVDRGAGNTTYF
j_gene: TRBJ2-7; v_gene: TRBV10-3; CDR3aa: CAISESVGVNSYEQYF
j_gene: TRBJ2-5; v_gene: TRBV7-2; CDR3aa: CASSLETRSAQYF
j_gene: TRBJ2-1; v_gene: TRBV7-3; CDR3aa: CASSPSRTSNEQFF
j_gene: TRBJ1-1; v_gene: TRBV2; CDR3aa: CASRRTGSSTEAFF
j_gene: TRBJ2-1; v_gene: TRBV10-3; CDR3aa: CAISQSYPPGDEQFF
j_gene: TRBJ2-1; v_gene: TRBV5-1; CDR3aa: CASSSTLGSGEQFF
j_gene: TRBJ1-1; v_gene: TRBV12-3/TRBV12-4; CDR3aa: CASKGGLTEAFF
j_gene: TRBJ2-1; v_gene: TRBV5-1; CDR3aa: CASSHPGNRNEQFF
j_gene: TRBJ1-5; v_gene: TRBV27; CDR3aa: CASSILSNQPQHF
j_gene: TRBJ2-7; v_gene: TRBV10-3; CDR3aa: CAIGTKNPYEQYF
j_gene: TRBJ2-1; v_gene: TRBV14; CDR3aa: CASSQVQGGNEQFF
j_gene: TRBJ2-4; v_gene: TRBV4-2; CDR3aa: CASSNKRGGGNIQYF
j_gene: TRBJ2-5; v_gene: TRBV29-1; CDR3aa: CSVDIGQGSTTQYF